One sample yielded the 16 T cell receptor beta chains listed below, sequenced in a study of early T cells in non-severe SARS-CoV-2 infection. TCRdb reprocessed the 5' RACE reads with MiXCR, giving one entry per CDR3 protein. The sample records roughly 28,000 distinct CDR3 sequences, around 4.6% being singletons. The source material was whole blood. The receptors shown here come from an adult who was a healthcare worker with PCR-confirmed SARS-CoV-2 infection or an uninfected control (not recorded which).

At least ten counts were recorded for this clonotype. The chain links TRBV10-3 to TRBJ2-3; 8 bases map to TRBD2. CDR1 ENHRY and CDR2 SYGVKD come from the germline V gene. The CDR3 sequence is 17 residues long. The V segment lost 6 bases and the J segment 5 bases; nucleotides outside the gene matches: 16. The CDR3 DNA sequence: TGTGCCATCAGAGACCCGGTGGCTAGCGGGCGGAAAGATACGCAGTATTTT. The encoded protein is CAIRDPVASGRKDTQYF.

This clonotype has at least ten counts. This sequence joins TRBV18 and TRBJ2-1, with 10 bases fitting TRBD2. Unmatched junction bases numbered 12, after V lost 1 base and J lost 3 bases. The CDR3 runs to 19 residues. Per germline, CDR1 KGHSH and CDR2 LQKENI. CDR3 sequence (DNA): TGTGCCAGCTCACCACTTGGGTTAGCGGGAGGAACGAACTACAATGAGCAGTTCTTC. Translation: CASSPLGLAGGTNYNEQFF.

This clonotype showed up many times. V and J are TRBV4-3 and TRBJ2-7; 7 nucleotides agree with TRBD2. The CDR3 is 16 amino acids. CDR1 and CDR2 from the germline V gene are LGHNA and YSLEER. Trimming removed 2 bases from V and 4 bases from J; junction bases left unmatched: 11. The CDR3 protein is CASSQRSGANPYEQYF. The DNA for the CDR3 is TGCGCCAGCAGCCAAAGAAGCGGGGCGAACCCTTACGAGCAGTACTTC.

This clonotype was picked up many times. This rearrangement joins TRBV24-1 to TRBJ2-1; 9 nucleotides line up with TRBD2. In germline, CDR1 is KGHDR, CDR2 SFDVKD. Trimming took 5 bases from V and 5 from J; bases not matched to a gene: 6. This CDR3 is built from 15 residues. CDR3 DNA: TGTGCCACCAGTGCTAGCGGGGCACCCGACAATGAGCAGTTCTTC. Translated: CATSASGAPDNEQFF.

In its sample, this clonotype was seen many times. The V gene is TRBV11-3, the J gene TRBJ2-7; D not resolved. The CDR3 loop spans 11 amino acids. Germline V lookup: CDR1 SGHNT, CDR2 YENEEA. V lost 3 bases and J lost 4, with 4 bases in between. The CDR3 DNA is TGTGCCAGCAGCTTCAGGTACGAGCAGTACGTC. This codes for CASSFRYEQYV.

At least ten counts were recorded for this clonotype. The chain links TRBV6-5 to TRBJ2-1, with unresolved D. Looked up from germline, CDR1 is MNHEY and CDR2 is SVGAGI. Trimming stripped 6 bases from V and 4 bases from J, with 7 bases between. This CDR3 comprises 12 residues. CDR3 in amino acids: CASSRSYNEQFF. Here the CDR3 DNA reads TGTGCCAGCAGCCGGAGTTACAATGAGCAGTTCTTC.

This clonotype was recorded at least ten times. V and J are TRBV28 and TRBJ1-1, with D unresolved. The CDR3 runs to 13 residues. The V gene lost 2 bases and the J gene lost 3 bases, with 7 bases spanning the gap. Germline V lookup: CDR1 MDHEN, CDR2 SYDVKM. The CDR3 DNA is TGTGCCAGCAGTTTAGATGCGTACACTGAAGCTTTCTTT. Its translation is CASSLDAYTEAFF.

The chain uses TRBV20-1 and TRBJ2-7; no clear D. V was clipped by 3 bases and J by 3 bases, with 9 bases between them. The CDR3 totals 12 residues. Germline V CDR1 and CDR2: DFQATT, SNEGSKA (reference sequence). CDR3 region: CSARDESYEQYF. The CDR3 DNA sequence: TGCAGTGCTAGGGACGAAAGCTACGAGCAGTACTTC.

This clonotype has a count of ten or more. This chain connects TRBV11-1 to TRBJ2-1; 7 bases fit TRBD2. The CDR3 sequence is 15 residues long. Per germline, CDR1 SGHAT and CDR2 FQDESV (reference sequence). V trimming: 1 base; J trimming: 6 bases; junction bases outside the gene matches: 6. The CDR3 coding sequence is TGTGCCAGCAGCTTAGTTGGCGGGAGTGTCAATGAGCAGTTCTTC. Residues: CASSLVGGSVNEQFF.

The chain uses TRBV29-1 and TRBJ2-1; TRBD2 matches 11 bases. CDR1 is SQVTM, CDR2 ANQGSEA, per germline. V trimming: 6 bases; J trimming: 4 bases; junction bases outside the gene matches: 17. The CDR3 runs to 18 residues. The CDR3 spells CSVEGVSSGRMTYNEQFF. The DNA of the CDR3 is TGCAGCGTCGAGGGGGTGTCTAGCGGGAGGATGACTTACAATGAGCAGTTCTTC.

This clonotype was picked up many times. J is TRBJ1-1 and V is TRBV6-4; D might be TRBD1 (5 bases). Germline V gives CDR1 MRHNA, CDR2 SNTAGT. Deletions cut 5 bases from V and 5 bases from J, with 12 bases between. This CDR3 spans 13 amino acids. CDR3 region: CASSLTEGTEAFF. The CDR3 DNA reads TGTGCCAGCAGTCTCACTGAGGGGACTGAAGCTTTCTTT.

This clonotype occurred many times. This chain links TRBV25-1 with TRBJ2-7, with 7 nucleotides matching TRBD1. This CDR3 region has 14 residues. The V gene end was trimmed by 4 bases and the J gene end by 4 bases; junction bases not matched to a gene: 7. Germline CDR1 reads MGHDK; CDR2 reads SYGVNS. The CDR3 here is CASSAPGQRYEQYF. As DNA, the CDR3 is TGTGCCAGCAGTGCCCCGGGACAGCGGTACGAGCAGTACTTC.

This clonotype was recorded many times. For the CDR3, the DNA is TGTGCCAGCAGCTTTTCTCGGCTAGCCCGAAGCACAGATACGCAGTATTTT. Encoded protein: CASSFSRLARSTDTQYF. The V gene is TRBV11-3, the J gene TRBJ2-3; D perhaps matches TRBD2 (5 bases). This CDR3 has 17 residues. Between the trimmed V and J ends, which lost 3 bases and 0 bases, there was a span of 16 bases. The germline V gene encodes CDR1 SGHNT and CDR2 YENEEA.

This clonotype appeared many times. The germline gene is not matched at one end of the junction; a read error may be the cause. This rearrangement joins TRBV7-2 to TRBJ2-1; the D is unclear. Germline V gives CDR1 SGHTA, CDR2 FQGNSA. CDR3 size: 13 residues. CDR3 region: CASSLPSDNEQFF. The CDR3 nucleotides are TGTGCCAGCAGCCTCCCCTCCGACAATGAGCAGTTCTTC.

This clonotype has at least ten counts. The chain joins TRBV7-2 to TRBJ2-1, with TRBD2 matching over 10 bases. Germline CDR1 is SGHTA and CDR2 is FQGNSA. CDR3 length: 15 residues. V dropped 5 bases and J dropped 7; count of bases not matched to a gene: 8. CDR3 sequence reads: CASSAWASGSNEQFF. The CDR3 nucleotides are TGTGCCAGCAGCGCGTGGGCTAGCGGGAGTAATGAGCAGTTCTTC. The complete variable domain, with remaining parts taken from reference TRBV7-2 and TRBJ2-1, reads GAGVSQSPSNKVTEKGKDVELRCDPISGHTALYWYRQSLGQGLEFLIYFQGNSAPDKSGLPSDRFSAERTGGSVSTLTIQRTQQEDSAVYLCASSAWASGSNEQFFGPGTRLTVL.

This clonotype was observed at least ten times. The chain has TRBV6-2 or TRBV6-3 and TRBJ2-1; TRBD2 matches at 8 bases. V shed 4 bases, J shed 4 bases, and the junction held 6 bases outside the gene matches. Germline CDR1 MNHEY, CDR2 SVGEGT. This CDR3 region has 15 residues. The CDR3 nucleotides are TGTGCCAGCAGTTCGACTAGCGATCCTTACAATGAGCAGTTCTTC. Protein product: CASSSTSDPYNEQFF.